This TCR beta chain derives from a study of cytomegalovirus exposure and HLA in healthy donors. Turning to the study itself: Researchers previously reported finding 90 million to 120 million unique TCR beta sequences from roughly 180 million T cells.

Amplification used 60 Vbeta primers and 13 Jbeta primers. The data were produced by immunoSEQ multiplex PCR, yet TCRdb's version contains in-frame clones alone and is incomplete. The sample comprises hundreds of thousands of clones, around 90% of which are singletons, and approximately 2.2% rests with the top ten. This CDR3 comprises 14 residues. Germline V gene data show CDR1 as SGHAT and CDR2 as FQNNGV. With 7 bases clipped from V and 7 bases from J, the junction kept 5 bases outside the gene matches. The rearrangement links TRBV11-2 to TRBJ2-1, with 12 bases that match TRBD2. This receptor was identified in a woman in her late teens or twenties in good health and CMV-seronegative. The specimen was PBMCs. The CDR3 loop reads CASTLGLAGNEQFF. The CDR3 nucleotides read TGTGCCAGCACCCTCGGACTAGCGGGGAATGAGCAGTTCTTC.